Sequencing of this TCR beta chain was carried out in a study of neurological immune-mediated disorders. Looking at the study overall: There were approximately 35 multiple sclerosis patients. Of these, approximately 30 had relapsing-remitting MS and 3 had secondary progressive MS. Regarding the study as a whole: Across subjects, expanded clones had no CDR3 amino acid sequences in common, pointing to private repertoires in all groups.

The authors produced cDNA by 5'RACE using 10-nucleotide random UMIs. Each CDR3 protein is one row after TCRdb ran MiXCR on the 5' RACE reads. The profile covers under 70,000 distinct CDR3 sequences, with 5.2% appearing a single time and over 2.5% taken by the ten largest. Regarding this clonotype: Its antigen is still unknown.

Losses at the gene ends were 3 bases for V and 4 bases for J; bases not matched to a gene: 8. This CDR3 is 15 amino acids long. Source material: PBMCs. The rearrangement uses TRBV12-3 or TRBV12-4 and TRBJ1-1, with TRBD1 matching over 7 bases. The sequence was collected from a woman aged 25 to 39 with multiple sclerosis. The CDR3, as DNA: TGTGCCAGCAGTTTCTCGAGGGGGCAGGGCACTGAAGCTTTCTTT. It yields the protein CASSFSRGQGTEAFF.